This T cell receptor beta chain was recorded in a study of OX40 agonist ivuxolimab in advanced cancers. Study summary: Patients took ivuxolimab, an agonistic anti-OX40 (CD134) antibody.

The germline V and J ends were trimmed by 5 bases and 3 bases, with 18 bases remaining between them. Germline V gene data show CDR1 as SGHNT and CDR2 as YYREEE (reference sequence). The CDR3 spans 16 residues. Only in-frame clones appear in the TCRdb table, and some are missing; sequencing was by immunoSEQ multiplex PCR. In the table there are over 20,000 clones, just under 90% of which are singletons. The source material was CD4+ or CD8+ T cells sorted from blood, sampled in a trial of the OX40 agonist ivuxolimab. This rearrangement joins TRBV5-4 to TRBJ2-1, with D unclear. The receptor's source is an adult with an advanced solid tumor such as melanoma, head and neck, liver or kidney cancer. Here the CDR3 DNA reads TGTGCCAGCAGACTTCTCGCAGGAGAAAACTACAATGAGCAGTTCTTC. Its protein product is CASRLLAGENYNEQFF.